The entry below describes one T cell receptor beta chain. Per the study methods: How many nucleated cells were present was estimated from reference gene primer amplification. Assay used: immunoSEQ multiplex PCR; TCRdb lists only in-frame clones, some missing. V, J and clone size derive from that table, while D and trimming were established from the DNA sequence. The sample contains 15,000 or so clones, around four fifths of which appear only once. These data come from a study of blood T cell repertoires in COVID-19. Study details: Specimens from acute and convalescent COVID-19 originated in the United States, Italy and Spain. T cells, B-cell-depleted T cells, or PBMCs supplied cDNA or gDNA.

The trim removed 2 bases at V and 4 bases at J, leaving 6 bases unmatched. Germline CDR1 is GTSNPN and CDR2 is SVGIG (reference sequence). The CDR3 length is 14 residues. Sequencing was carried out using peripheral blood. The gene calls are TRBV30 and TRBJ2-5; 8 bases match TRBD1. This clonotype originated in a man aged 35-49 years with active or convalescent COVID-19. The CDR3 loop reads CAWSSKDRVETQYF. In DNA form, the CDR3 reads TGTGCCTGGAGTTCGAAGGACAGGGTAGAGACCCAGTACTTC.